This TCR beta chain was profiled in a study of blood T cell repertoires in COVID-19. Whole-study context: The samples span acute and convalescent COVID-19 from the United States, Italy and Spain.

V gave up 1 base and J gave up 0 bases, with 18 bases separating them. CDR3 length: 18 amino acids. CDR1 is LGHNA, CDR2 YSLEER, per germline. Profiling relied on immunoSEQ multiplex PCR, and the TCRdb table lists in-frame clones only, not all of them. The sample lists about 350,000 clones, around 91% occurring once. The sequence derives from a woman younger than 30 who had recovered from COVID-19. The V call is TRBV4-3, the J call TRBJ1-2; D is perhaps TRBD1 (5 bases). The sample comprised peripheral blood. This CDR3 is CASSQGAGRALANYGYTF. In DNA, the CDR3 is TGCGCCAGCAGCCAAGGAGCCGGCAGGGCGTTAGCTAACTATGGCTACACCTTC.